This TCR beta chain was obtained from a study of cytotoxic CD8 clonotypes in ibrutinib-treated CLL. Study-wide background: Samples averaged roughly 280,000 productive templates and more than 85,000 productive rearrangements. Whole-study results and caveats: There were few public clonotypes, and on treatment they contracted or stayed stable. Rising at ibrutinib response, clonality subsequently fell back toward baseline at progression.

TCR beta libraries used around 2 micrograms of DNA from cryopreserved PBMCs. Note on this clone: Its antigen is not identified.

This table comes from immunoSEQ multiplex PCR, and its TCRdb copy is limited to in-frame clones, with some not included. The repertoire holds about 150,000 clones, with about three quarters as singletons. V gave up 4 bases and J gave up 2 bases; unmatched junction bases: 5. CDR1 is ENHRY, CDR2 SYGVKD, per germline. CDR3 size: 15 residues. The receptor's source is a human donor with chronic lymphocytic leukemia. The material sequenced was PBMCs, taken after 24 months of ibrutinib treatment. The gene calls are TRBV10-3 and TRBJ1-3; 7 nucleotides line up with TRBD1. In nucleotides, the CDR3 is TGTGCCATCAGTGGAATACAGGGGACTGGAAACACCATATATTTT. This sequence encodes CAISGIQGTGNTIYF.